There are many counts of the clone carrying this T cell receptor (beta chain). Its cognate antigen is unknown. One junction end disagrees with the germline gene, perhaps due to a read error. This sample is drawn from a study of T cell repertoires in cytomegalovirus infection. Study overall: Public TCR beta signature analysis indicated the presence of both CMV infection and matching HLA type.

TCRdb reprocessed the reads with MiXCR, giving one entry per CDR3 protein. The data contain roughly 990,000 distinct CDR3 sequences, about 33% of them singletons. The receptor's source is a human donor in good health (CMV status not recorded). Some clones in this sample may be carry-over from other donors' samples. Sequencing was performed on cultured CD8+ T cells from PBMCs, taken from culture after CMV antigen stimulation.

The CDR3 region is CASTGRNEQFF. The CDR3 DNA follows: TGTGCTAGCACAGGGCGGAATGAGCAGTTCTTC. V is TRBV7-7 and J is TRBJ2-1; maybe TRBD1 (6 bases). Germline V lookup: CDR1 SSHAT, CDR2 FNYEAQ (reference sequence). This CDR3 contains 11 residues.